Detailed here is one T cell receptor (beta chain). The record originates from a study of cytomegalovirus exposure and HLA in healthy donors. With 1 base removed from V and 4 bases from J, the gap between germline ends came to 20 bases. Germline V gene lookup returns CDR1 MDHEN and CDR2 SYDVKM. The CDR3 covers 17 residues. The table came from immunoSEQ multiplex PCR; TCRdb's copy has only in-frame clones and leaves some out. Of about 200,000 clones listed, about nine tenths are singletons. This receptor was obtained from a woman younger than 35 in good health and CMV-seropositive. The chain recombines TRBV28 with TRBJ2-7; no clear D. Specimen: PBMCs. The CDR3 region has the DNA TGTGCCAGCAGTTTATATATTAGTCTCCGCCAAAGTTACGAGCAGTACTTC. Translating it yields CASSLYISLRQSYEQYF.